The source of this TCR beta chain is a study of blood T cell repertoires in COVID-19. Sequencing was performed with immunoSEQ multiplex PCR; in TCRdb, only in-frame clones are kept and a portion is missing. The top ten hold under 15% of the sample, which has 250,000 to 300,000 clones, about 88% seen once. The CDR3 loop spans 15 amino acids. Trimming shortened V by 4 bases and J by 0 bases, and 9 bases separated the two germline ends. The germline CDR1 and CDR2 sequences are MNHEY and SMNVEV (reference sequence). V and J are TRBV27 and TRBJ1-4; D gene uncertain. The sequence was collected from an older woman with COVID-19, enrolled during active disease. Source material: peripheral blood. Here the CDR3 reads CASSSFGATNEKLFF. In DNA, the CDR3 is TGTGCCAGCAGTTCGTTCGGTGCAACTAATGAAAAACTGTTTTTT.